This T cell receptor (beta chain) was retrieved from a study of spatial heterogeneity in lung cancer. This clonotype showed up many times. The sample's time point: sample taken at primary tumor resection. MiXCR was run by TCRdb on the 5' RACE reads, yielding one entry per CDR3 protein. Of over 50,000 distinct CDR3 sequences in the sample, about 6.6% were seen once. The TCR was taken from a female donor with early-stage non-small cell lung cancer. The sequencing here drew on PBMCs, taken at surgery.

CDR3 sequence reads: CASSQAFNQPQHF. CDR3 bases: TGTGCCAGCAGCCAAGCCTTCAATCAGCCCCAGCATTTT. V is TRBV3-1 and J is TRBJ1-5, with no clear D. Germline assignment: CDR1 LGHDT and CDR2 YNNKEL (reference sequence). Trimming removed 1 base at V and 3 bases at J, with 4 bases between. The CDR3 length is 13 residues.